This T cell receptor (beta chain) was sequenced in a study of CD8 T cells in ankylosing spondylitis. Overall study results and limits: A motif of 7 or 8 highly homologous TCR beta variants was seen as apparently characteristic of ankylosing spondylitis blood.

Via MiXCR, TCRdb re-called the 5' RACE reads, giving one row per CDR3 protein. Here the sample spans about 440,000 distinct CDR3 sequences, 15% to 20% being singletons. Many counts were recorded for this clonotype. Antigen: not known. CDR3 size: 14 residues. V lost 6 bases and J lost 5, with 12 bases in between. Germline CDR1 is SGHRS and CDR2 is YFSETQ. The source material was blood, either unsorted or a sorted T cell fraction (not recorded which). The gene calls are TRBV5-1 and TRBJ1-6, with D possibly TRBD1 on 6 matching bases. The sequence was obtained from a male donor with ankylosing spondylitis. CDR3 loop: CASTLGGNNSPLHF. The CDR3 DNA reads as TGCGCCAGCACCCTAGGGGGAAATAATTCACCCCTCCACTTT.